A single sample is the source of the 28 T cell receptor beta chains below, sequenced in a study of technical replicates of blood from several donors. Sequencing used immunoSEQ multiplex PCR; TCRdb keeps in-frame clones, though not all of them. The sample lists around 100,000 clones, 95% to 96% seen once, with 0.21% in the top ten. Sequenced: T cells isolated from PBMCs. The receptors originated from a human donor in good health.

The V gene is TRBV7-3, the J gene TRBJ2-1; TRBD1 matches at 8 bases. Trimming cost V 4 bases and J 8 bases; bases outside gene matches: 10. CDR1 and CDR2 from the germline V gene are SGHTA and FQGTGA. The CDR3 totals 15 residues. As DNA, the CDR3 is TGTGCCAGCAGCTACCAGGGGGCGCTTTTCGATGAGCAGTTCTTC. Its protein product is CASSYQGALFDEQFF.

The rearrangement joins TRBV9 to TRBJ2-1; D possibly corresponds to TRBD2 (6 bases). Per the germline V gene, CDR1 is SGDLS and CDR2 is YYNGEE. The CDR3 totals 16 residues. V was clipped by 4 bases and J by 6 bases, with 20 bases between them. The CDR3 DNA sequence: TGTGCCAGCAGCCCCGGGACTTCCTTCATCCTCAATGAGCAGTTCTTC. Translated, it gives CASSPGTSFILNEQFF.

J is TRBJ1-1 and V is TRBV5-8; TRBD1 might be the D (5 bases). Looked up from germline, CDR1 is SGHTS and CDR2 is YDEGEE. The CDR3 spans 17 residues. Trimming left V 4 bases short and J 0 bases short, with 19 bases between. CDR3 sequence (DNA): TGTGCCAGCAGCCCGGGACTGATGACCTATATGAACACTGAAGCTTTCTTT. This sequence encodes CASSPGLMTYMNTEAFF.

The chain employs TRBV7-9 and TRBJ1-2; TRBD1 might be the D (6 bases). V was trimmed by 2 bases and J by 6 bases, leaving 10 bases between them. Looked up from germline, CDR1 is SEHNR and CDR2 is FQNEAQ (reference sequence). The CDR3 is made up of 13 amino acids. The CDR3 coding sequence is TGTGCCAGCAGCTTAACAGGGTGGGATGGCTACACCTTC. It yields the protein CASSLTGWDGYTF.

This sequence joins TRBV10-2 and TRBJ2-3, with 12 bases matching TRBD2. Per germline, CDR1 WSHSY and CDR2 SAAADI. V lost 6 bases, J lost 0 bases, and 10 bases stayed unmatched. This CDR3 spans 18 amino acids. Written as DNA, the CDR3 is TGCGCCAGCAGGGCACTAGCGGGGGGAAATCCTAGCACAGATACGCAGTATTTT. The encoded protein is CASRALAGGNPSTDTQYF.

The chain carries TRBV6-6 and TRBJ2-7, with TRBD1 identical over 7 bases. Trimming removed 10 bases from V and 6 bases from J; junction bases left unmatched: 9. Germline CDR1 reads MNHNY; CDR2 reads SVGAGI (reference sequence). The CDR3 runs to 12 residues. CDR3 DNA: TGTGCCACCGGTACAGGGGTCGCCGAGCAGTACTTC. Amino acids: CATGTGVAEQYF.

This sequence joins TRBV5-8 and TRBJ1-1; no clear D. The CDR3 sequence is 15 residues long. Germline lookup yields CDR1 SGHTS and CDR2 YDEGEE. Trimming took off 1 base at V and 0 bases at J, with 10 bases between the two ends. The CDR3 DNA reads TGTGCCAGCAGCTTGTTTTTACTGCTGAACACTGAAGCTTTCTTT. Translation: CASSLFLLLNTEAFF.

The DNA of the CDR3 is TGTGCCAGCAGCGTATTGCCAGGGGGCAATCAGCCCCAGCATTTT. Protein sequence: CASSVLPGGNQPQHF. The chain recombines TRBV9 with TRBJ1-5; tentative D call: TRBD1 (6 bases). V lost 1 base, J lost 2 bases, and 10 bases lay in between. The CDR3 consists of 15 residues. Germline V gives CDR1 SGDLS, CDR2 YYNGEE.

The gene calls are TRBV2 and TRBJ1-6; 7 bases map to TRBD1. The CDR3 has 17 residues. Germline lookup yields CDR1 SNHLY and CDR2 FYNNEI. Losses at the gene ends were 3 bases for V and 4 bases for J; bases not matched to a gene: 9. This CDR3 reads CASSEAEGARYNSPLHF. The CDR3 DNA follows: TGTGCCAGCAGTGAGGCGGAGGGGGCGCGTTATAATTCACCCCTCCACTTT. The full variable domain, completed using reference TRBV2 and TRBJ1-6, is EPEVTQTPSHQVTQMGQEVILRCVPISNHLYFYWYRQILGQKVEFLVSFYNNEISEKSEIFDDQFSVERPDGSNFTLKIRSTKLEDSAMYFCASSEAEGARYNSPLHFGNGTRLTVT.

The chain has TRBV10-3 and TRBJ1-2; 7 bases match TRBD1. CDR3 length equals 14 residues. Unmatched junction bases numbered 10, after V lost 6 bases and J lost 6 bases. Looked up from germline, CDR1 is ENHRY and CDR2 is SYGVKD. In nucleotides, the CDR3 is TGTGCCATCAGAATTTCCAGGGGGATGGATGGCTACACCTTC. Its protein product is CAIRISRGMDGYTF.

V gene TRBV5-1 combines with J gene TRBJ2-5, with D possibly being TRBD2 (5 bases). Germline V lookup: CDR1 SGHRS, CDR2 YFSETQ. Trimming stripped 0 bases from V and 5 bases from J, with 11 bases between. The CDR3 spans 14 residues. The CDR3 DNA follows: TGCGCCAGCAGCTTGGAATTAGCGTGGGAGACCCAGTACTTC. This gives the protein CASSLELAWETQYF.

The genes are TRBV6-1 and TRBJ1-5; 8 nucleotides line up with TRBD1. Losses at the gene ends were 0 bases for V and 5 bases for J; bases not matched to a gene: 3. The CDR3 is 15 amino acids. Per germline, CDR1 MNHNS and CDR2 SASEGT. Here the CDR3 reads CASSEAQGADQPQHF. The CDR3 DNA sequence: TGTGCCAGCAGTGAAGCGCAGGGGGCGGATCAGCCCCAGCATTTT.

This clone was seen just once. The chain couples TRBV5-4 to TRBJ1-4; D is unresolved. The germline V gene encodes CDR1 SGHNT and CDR2 YYREEE (reference sequence). There are 13 residues in the CDR3. V was pared by 1 base and J by 4 bases, with 5 bases between. CDR3 sequence: CASSLNSNEKLFF. CDR3 in DNA: TGTGCCAGCAGCTTGAACAGTAATGAAAAACTGTTTTTT.

This chain connects TRBV7-6 to TRBJ2-1; D may be TRBD1 (5 bases). CDR3 length: 19 amino acids. CDR1 is SGHVS, CDR2 FNYEAQ, per germline. Trimming removed 4 bases at V and 0 bases at J, with 22 bases between. CDR3 sequence: CASSSPFWYRSSSYNEQFF. In DNA, the CDR3 is TGTGCCAGCAGCTCTCCGTTCTGGTACAGGTCCAGCTCCTACAATGAGCAGTTCTTC.

The V call is TRBV5-1, the J call TRBJ2-3; 9 positions match TRBD2. The J segment lost 1 base and the V segment lost 2 bases, leaving 2 bases of the junction unmatched. In germline, CDR1 is SGHRS, CDR2 YFSETQ. The CDR3 runs to 15 residues. Written as DNA, the CDR3 is TGCGCCAGCAGCTTATCTAGCGGGGGCACAGATACGCAGTATTTT. This encodes CASSLSSGGTDTQYF.

In this sample, this clone turned up once. CDR3 coding DNA: TGCAGCGTACATCAGGAGGGGAGTTTTACAGATACGCAGTATTTT. Its protein product is CSVHQEGSFTDTQYF. The chain links TRBV29-1 to TRBJ2-3; possible D gene TRBD2, 6 bases. The V and J ends lost 6 bases and 3 bases respectively, with 19 bases between them. The germline CDR1 and CDR2 sequences are SQVTM and ANQGSEA. The length of the CDR3 is 15 residues.

The chain recombines TRBV5-1 with TRBJ1-2, with 11 bases fitting TRBD1. From germline, CDR1 is SGHRS and CDR2 YFSETQ. The CDR3 extends over 14 amino acids. The V and J ends lost 4 bases and 4 bases, in that order; junction bases with no gene match: 3. The CDR3 protein is CASSPGTGGYGYTF. For the CDR3, the DNA is TGCGCCAGCAGCCCAGGGACAGGGGGCTATGGCTACACCTTC.

This clone was seen a single time. This sequence joins TRBV7-2 and TRBJ2-7; TRBD2 matches 9 bases. Germline V lookup: CDR1 SGHTA, CDR2 FQGNSA. This CDR3 is 18 amino acids long. V shed 0 bases, J shed 0 bases, and the junction held 9 bases outside the gene matches. Written as DNA, the CDR3 is TGTGCCAGCAGCTTAGCGAGCCACCTAGCGGGAAGCTCCTACGAGCAGTACTTC. It translates to CASSLASHLAGSSYEQYF.

The chain employs TRBV9 and TRBJ2-7; TRBD1 is a possible D gene (5 bases). This CDR3 is 15 amino acids long. CDR1 is SGDLS and CDR2 is YYNGEE in the germline V gene. Between the trimmed V and J ends, which lost 0 bases and 3 bases, there was a span of 13 bases. This chain's CDR3 is CASSVVDNLSYEQYF. The CDR3 DNA reads as TGTGCCAGCAGCGTAGTGGACAACCTAAGCTACGAGCAGTACTTC.

The chain combines TRBV10-2 with TRBJ1-1; 8 bases fit TRBD1. CDR1 WSHSY and CDR2 SAAADI come from the germline V gene. With V trimmed by 6 bases and J by 1 base, 4 bases remained unmatched. This CDR3 comprises 14 residues. The CDR3 region is CASRNRGENTEAFF. The CDR3 DNA is TGCGCCAGCAGGAACAGGGGGGAGAACACTGAAGCTTTCTTT.

The V gene is TRBV5-1, the J gene TRBJ2-7, with 8 positions matching TRBD1. The CDR3 has 20 amino acids. Looked up from germline, CDR1 is SGHRS and CDR2 is YFSETQ. V shed 3 bases and J 3 bases; nucleotides not matched to a gene: 23. CDR3 coding DNA: TGCGCCAGCAGCTCCGGACAGGGAACGGGACAAGGGGGGAGGTACTACGAGCAGTACTTC. Translating it yields CASSSGQGTGQGGRYYEQYF. The full variable domain, with the rest looked up from reference TRBV5-1 and TRBJ2-7, is KAGVTQTPRYLIKTRGQQVTLSCSPISGHRSVSWYQQTPGQGLQFLFEYFSETQRNKGNFPGRFSGRQFSNSRSEMNVSTLELGDSALYLCASSSGQGTGQGGRYYEQYFGPGTRLTVT.

The V gene is TRBV10-1, the J gene TRBJ2-1; 8 bases agree with TRBD1. CDR1 and CDR2 (germline): WNHNN, SYGVQD (reference sequence). J gave up 6 bases and V 3 bases, and 16 bases lay outside the gene matches. The CDR3 has 18 amino acids. In DNA, the CDR3 is TGCGCCAGCAGTGACGTCCCGGGACAGGACAGGGACCCCAATGAGCAGTTCTTC. Amino acid sequence: CASSDVPGQDRDPNEQFF.

This chain connects TRBV5-1 to TRBJ1-1; perhaps TRBD1 as D (6 bases). This CDR3 comprises 13 residues. In germline, CDR1 is SGHRS, CDR2 YFSETQ. The germline V and J ends were trimmed by 2 bases and 5 bases, with 10 bases remaining between them. DNA for the CDR3: TGCGCCAGCAGCTTATCCCAGGGGACTGAAGCTTTCTTT. It is translated as CASSLSQGTEAFF. Drawing the rest from reference TRBV5-1 and TRBJ1-1, the complete variable domain is KAGVTQTPRYLIKTRGQQVTLSCSPISGHRSVSWYQQTPGQGLQFLFEYFSETQRNKGNFPGRFSGRQFSNSRSEMNVSTLELGDSALYLCASSLSQGTEAFFGQGTRLTVV.

The CDR3 region has the DNA TGTGCCAGCACACGCAAGACTACTGAGACCCAGTACTTC. It translates to CASTRKTTETQYF. The J gene is TRBJ2-5, the V gene TRBV21-1; TRBD2, the D gene given by the table, was not confirmed from the DNA. TRBV21-1 counts as a pseudogene. The length of the CDR3 is 13 residues.

The chain employs TRBV29-1 and TRBJ2-1; D uncertain. Trimming took off 3 bases at V and 8 bases at J, with 8 bases between the two ends. CDR1 and CDR2 (germline): SQVTM, ANQGSEA. CDR3 length: 11 amino acids. This CDR3 is CSVDTPDEQFF. The CDR3 DNA is TGCAGCGTTGATACTCCCGATGAGCAGTTCTTC.

The genes are TRBV6-5 and TRBJ2-2; 7 bases match TRBD1. The J segment lost 7 bases and the V segment lost 2 bases, leaving 4 bases of the junction unmatched. CDR3 size: 14 residues. Germline lookup yields CDR1 MNHEY and CDR2 SVGAGI. The CDR3 DNA reads as TGTGCCAGCAGTTACAGAGGGGGCCACGGGGAGCTGTTTTTT. Translating it yields CASSYRGGHGELFF.

The chain has TRBV10-3 and TRBJ2-3; 9 bases fit TRBD2. J gave up 2 bases and V 8 bases, and 8 bases lay outside the gene matches. This CDR3 region has 15 residues. Per germline, CDR1 ENHRY and CDR2 SYGVKD. As DNA, the CDR3 is TGTGCCATCGGATCACTAGCGGGTAACACAGATACGCAGTATTTT. This encodes CAIGSLAGNTDTQYF.

The chain employs TRBV13 and TRBJ1-6; 7 bases match TRBD1. This CDR3 comprises 14 residues. CDR1 and CDR2 (germline): PRHDT, FYEKMQ (reference sequence). V was pared by 5 bases and J by 4 bases, with 2 bases of the junction left unmatched. The CDR3 protein is CASSQGQYNSPLHF. CDR3 bases: TGTGCCAGCAGCCAGGGACAGTATAATTCACCCCTCCACTTT. Complete variable domain (other parts from reference TRBV13 and TRBJ1-6): AAGVIQSPRHLIKEKRETATLKCYPIPRHDTVYWYQQGPGQDPQFLISFYEKMQSDKGSIPDRFSAQQFSDYHSELNMSSLELGDSALYFCASSQGQYNSPLHFGNGTRLTVT.